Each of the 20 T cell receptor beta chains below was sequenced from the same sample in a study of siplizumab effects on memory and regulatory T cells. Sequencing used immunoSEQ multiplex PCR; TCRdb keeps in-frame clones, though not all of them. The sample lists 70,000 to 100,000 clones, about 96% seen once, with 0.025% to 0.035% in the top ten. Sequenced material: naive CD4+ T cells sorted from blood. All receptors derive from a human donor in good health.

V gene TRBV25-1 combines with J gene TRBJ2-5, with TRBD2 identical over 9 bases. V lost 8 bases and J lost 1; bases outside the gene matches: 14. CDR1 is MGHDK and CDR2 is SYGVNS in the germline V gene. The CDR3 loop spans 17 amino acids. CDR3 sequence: CASQPGGVAGAQETQYF. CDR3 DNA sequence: TGTGCCAGCCAACCCGGCGGTGTAGCGGGGGCCCAAGAGACCCAGTACTTC.

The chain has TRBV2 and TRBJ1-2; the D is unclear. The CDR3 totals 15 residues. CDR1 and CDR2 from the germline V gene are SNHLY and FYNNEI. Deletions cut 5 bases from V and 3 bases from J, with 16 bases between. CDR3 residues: CASSTGPPGDYGYTF. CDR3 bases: TGTGCCAGCAGTACCGGGCCACCTGGCGACTATGGCTACACCTTC.

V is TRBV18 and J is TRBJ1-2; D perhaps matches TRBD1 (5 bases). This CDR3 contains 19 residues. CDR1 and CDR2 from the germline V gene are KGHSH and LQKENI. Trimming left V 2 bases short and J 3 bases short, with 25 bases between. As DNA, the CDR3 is TGTGCCAGCTCACCAGAAATCGGGACCGCAACTGCCGGTGACTATGGCTACACCTTC. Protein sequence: CASSPEIGTATAGDYGYTF.

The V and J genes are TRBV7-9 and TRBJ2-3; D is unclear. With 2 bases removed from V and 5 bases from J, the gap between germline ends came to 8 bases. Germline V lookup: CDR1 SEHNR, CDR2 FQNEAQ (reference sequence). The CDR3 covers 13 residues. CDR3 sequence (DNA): TGTGCCAGCAGCTTATTGGCTGGAGATACGCAGTATTTT. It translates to CASSLLAGDTQYF.

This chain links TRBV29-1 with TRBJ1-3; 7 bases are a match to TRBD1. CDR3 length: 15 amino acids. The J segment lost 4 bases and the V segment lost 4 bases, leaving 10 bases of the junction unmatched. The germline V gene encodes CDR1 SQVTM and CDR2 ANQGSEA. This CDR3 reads CSVGHVKGAGNTIYF. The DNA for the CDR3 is TGCAGCGTTGGCCACGTGAAGGGGGCAGGAAACACCATATATTTT.

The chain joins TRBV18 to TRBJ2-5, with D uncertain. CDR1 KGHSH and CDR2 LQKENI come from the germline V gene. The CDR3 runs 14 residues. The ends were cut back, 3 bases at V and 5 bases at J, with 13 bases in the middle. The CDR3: CASSPLPVGETQYF. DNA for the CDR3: TGTGCCAGCTCACCCCTCCCGGTGGGCGAGACCCAGTACTTC.

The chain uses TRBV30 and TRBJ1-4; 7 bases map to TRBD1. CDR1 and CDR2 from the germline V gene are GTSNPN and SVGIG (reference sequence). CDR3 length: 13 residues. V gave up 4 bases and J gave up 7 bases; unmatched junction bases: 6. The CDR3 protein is CAWTRQGAEKLFF. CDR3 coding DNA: TGTGCCTGGACTCGACAGGGTGCTGAAAAACTGTTTTTT. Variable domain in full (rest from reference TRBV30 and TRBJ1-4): SQTIHQWPATLVQPVGSPLSLECTVEGTSNPNLYWYRQAAGRGLQLLFYSVGIGQISSEVPQNLSASRPQDRQFILSSKKLLLSDSGFYLCAWTRQGAEKLFFGSGTQLSVL.

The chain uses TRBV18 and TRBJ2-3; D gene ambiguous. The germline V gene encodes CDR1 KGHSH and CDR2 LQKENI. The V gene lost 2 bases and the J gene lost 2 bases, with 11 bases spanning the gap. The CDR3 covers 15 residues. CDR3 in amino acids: CASSPVGGVTDTQYF. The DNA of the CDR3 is TGTGCCAGCTCACCAGTCGGCGGTGTCACAGATACGCAGTATTTT.

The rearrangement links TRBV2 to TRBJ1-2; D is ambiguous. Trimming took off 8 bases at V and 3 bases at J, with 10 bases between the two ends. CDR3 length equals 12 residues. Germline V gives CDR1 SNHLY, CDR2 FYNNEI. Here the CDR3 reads CASRYRDYGYTF. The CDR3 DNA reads TGTGCCAGCCGTTACAGAGACTATGGCTACACCTTC.

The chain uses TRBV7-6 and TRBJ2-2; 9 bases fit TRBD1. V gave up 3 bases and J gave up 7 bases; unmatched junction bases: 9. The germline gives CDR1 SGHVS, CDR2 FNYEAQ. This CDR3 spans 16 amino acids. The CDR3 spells CASSLLTGGIVGELFF. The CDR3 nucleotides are TGTGCCAGCAGCTTGTTGACAGGGGGGATCGTCGGGGAGCTGTTTTTT.

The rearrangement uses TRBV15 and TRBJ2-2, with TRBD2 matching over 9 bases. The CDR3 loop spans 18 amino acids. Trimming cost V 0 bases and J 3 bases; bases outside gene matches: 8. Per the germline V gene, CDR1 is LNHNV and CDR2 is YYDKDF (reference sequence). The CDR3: CATSRDLRGGADTGELFF. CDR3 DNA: TGTGCCACCAGCAGAGATCTTCGCGGGGGGGCCGACACCGGGGAGCTGTTTTTT.

The CDR3 nucleotides are TGTGCCAGCAGTTCCATACAGGGGGCGTTTGGTGCAACTAATGAAAAACTGTTTTTT. Translation gives CASSSIQGAFGATNEKLFF. The V gene is TRBV27, the J gene TRBJ1-4; TRBD1 aligns across 9 bases. Germline assignment: CDR1 MNHEY and CDR2 SMNVEV (reference sequence). V was clipped by 4 bases and J by 0 bases; unmatched bases: 12. The CDR3 has 19 residues.

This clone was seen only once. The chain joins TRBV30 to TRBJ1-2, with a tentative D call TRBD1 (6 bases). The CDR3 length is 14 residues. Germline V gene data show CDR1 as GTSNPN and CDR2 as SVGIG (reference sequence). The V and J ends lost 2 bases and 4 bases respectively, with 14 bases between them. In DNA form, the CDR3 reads TGTGCCTGGAGTTACTTAGGACAGCTCTATGGCTACACCTTC. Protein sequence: CAWSYLGQLYGYTF.

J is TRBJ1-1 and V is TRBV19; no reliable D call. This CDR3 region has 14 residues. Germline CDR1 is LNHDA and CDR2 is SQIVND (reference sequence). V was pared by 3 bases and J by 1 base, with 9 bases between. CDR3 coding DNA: TGTGCCAGTAGTATTGGCCACAGGAACACTGAAGCTTTCTTT. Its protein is CASSIGHRNTEAFF.

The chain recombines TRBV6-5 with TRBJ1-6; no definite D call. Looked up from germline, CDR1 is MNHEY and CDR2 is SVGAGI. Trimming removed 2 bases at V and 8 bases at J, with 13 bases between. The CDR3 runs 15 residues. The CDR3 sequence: CASSYPRDQHSPLHF. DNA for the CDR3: TGTGCCAGCAGTTACCCCCGGGATCAACATTCACCCCTCCACTTT.

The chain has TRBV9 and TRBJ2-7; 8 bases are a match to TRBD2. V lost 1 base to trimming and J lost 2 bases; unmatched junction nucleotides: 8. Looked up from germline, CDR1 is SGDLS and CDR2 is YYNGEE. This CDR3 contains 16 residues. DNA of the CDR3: TGTGCCAGCAGCGTACCAAGCGGGGGACATCCCTACGAGCAGTACTTC. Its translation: CASSVPSGGHPYEQYF.

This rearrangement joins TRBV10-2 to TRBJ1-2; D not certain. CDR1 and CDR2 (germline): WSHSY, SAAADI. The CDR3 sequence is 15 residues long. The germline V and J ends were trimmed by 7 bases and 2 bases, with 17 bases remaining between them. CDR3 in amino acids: CASKRAGQDNYGYTF. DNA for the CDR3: TGCGCCAGCAAGAGGGCCGGGCAGGACAACTATGGCTACACCTTC.

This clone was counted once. DNA for the CDR3: TGTGCCAGCAGCGTAGAATGGGGAAGCTCTGGAAACACCATATATTTT. Protein sequence: CASSVEWGSSGNTIYF. The gene calls are TRBV9 and TRBJ1-3; D remains unclear. This CDR3 contains 16 residues. Trimming shortened V by 0 bases and J by 0 bases, and 10 bases separated the two germline ends. Per the germline V gene, CDR1 is SGDLS and CDR2 is YYNGEE.

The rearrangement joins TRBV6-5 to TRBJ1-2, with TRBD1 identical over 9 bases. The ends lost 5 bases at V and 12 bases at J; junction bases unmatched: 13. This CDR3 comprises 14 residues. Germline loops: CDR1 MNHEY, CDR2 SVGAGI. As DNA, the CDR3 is TGTGCCAGCAGTACCCGGGGACAGGGTGTTTCGAACACCTTC. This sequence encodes CASSTRGQGVSNTF.

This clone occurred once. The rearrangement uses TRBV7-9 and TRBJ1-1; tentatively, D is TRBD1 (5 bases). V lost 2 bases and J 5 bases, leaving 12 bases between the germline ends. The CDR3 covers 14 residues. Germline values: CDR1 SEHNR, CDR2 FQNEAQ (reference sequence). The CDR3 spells CASSLQGESTEAFF. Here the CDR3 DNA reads TGTGCCAGCAGCTTACAGGGAGAGTCGACTGAAGCTTTCTTT.